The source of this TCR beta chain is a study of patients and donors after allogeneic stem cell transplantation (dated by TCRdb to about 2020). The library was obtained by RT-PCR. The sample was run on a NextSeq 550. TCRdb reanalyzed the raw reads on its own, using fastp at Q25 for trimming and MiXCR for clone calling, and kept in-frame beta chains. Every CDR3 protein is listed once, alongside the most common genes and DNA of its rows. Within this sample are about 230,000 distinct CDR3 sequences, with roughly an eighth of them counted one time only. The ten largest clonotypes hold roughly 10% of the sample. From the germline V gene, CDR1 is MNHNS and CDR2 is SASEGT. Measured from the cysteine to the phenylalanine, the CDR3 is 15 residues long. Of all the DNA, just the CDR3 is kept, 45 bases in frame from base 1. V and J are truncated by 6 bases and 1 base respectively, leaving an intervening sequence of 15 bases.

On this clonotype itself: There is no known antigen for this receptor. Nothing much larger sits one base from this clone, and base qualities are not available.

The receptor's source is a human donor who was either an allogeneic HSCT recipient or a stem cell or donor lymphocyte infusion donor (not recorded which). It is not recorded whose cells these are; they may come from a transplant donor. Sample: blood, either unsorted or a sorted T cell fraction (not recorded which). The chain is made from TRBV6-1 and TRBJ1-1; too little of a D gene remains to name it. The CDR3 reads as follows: CASSLAPRSNTEAFF. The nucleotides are TGTGCCAGCAGCCTCGCCCCCCGGTCGAACACTGAAGCTTTCTTT.